The 13 T cell receptor beta chains given below trace back to one sample, sequenced in a study of T cell responses to AZD1222 COVID-19 vaccine. The repertoire was sequenced with immunoSEQ multiplex PCR; TCRdb's copy has only in-frame clones and lacks some. Of around 84,000 clones listed, 87% were seen once; the top ten hold approximately 1.5%. The sequences come from peripheral blood, collected on day 0 of AZD1222 vaccination. Every receptor here comes from an adult in good health.

This chain joins TRBV30 and TRBJ1-5, with 9 bases that match TRBD1. V was clipped by 1 base and J by 7 bases; unmatched bases: 5. The length of the CDR3 is 14 residues. Germline V lookup: CDR1 GTSNPN, CDR2 SVGIG (reference sequence). The CDR3 is CAWSGDRGGQPQHF. DNA for the CDR3: TGTGCCTGGAGTGGCGACAGGGGGGGACAGCCCCAGCATTTT.

This clone has just a few counts. The chain links TRBV7-9 to TRBJ1-4, with D possibly TRBD1 on 6 matching bases. V was trimmed by 6 bases and J by 3 bases, leaving 8 bases between them. Germline assignment: CDR1 SEHNR and CDR2 FQNEAQ (reference sequence). The CDR3 length is 13 residues. CDR3 bases: TGTGCCAGCAGGAAGGGGGCTAATGAAAAACTGTTTTTT. This translates into CASRKGANEKLFF.

The V gene is TRBV6-5, the J gene TRBJ1-3; D unclear. The V and J ends lost 7 bases and 4 bases respectively, with 14 bases between them. Germline-derived CDR1 and CDR2 are MNHEY and SVGAGI. This CDR3 is 14 amino acids long. This CDR3 reads CASTRAREGNTIYF. The DNA for the CDR3 is TGTGCCAGCACACGGGCGAGGGAAGGAAACACCATATATTTT.

The genes are TRBV30 and TRBJ1-5; D is ambiguous. There are 13 residues in the CDR3. Trimming stripped 0 bases from V and 5 bases from J, with 8 bases between. Germline V CDR1 and CDR2: GTSNPN, SVGIG (reference sequence). Here the CDR3 reads CAWSVMRDQPQHF. DNA of the CDR3: TGTGCCTGGAGTGTTATGCGGGATCAGCCCCAGCATTTT.

The CDR3: CASSRLGWDTEAFF. For the CDR3, the DNA is TGTGCCAGCTCCCGGTTGGGGTGGGACACTGAAGCTTTCTTT. The chain links TRBV18 to TRBJ1-1; no definite D call. Trimming took off 6 bases at V and 3 bases at J, with 14 bases between the two ends. The CDR3 is 14 residues long. CDR1 KGHSH and CDR2 LQKENI come from the germline V gene.

This chain joins TRBV5-4 and TRBJ2-1; maybe TRBD2 (6 bases). Trimming took off 2 bases at V and 6 bases at J, with 12 bases between the two ends. The CDR3 spans 14 residues. Germline V gene lookup returns CDR1 SGHNT and CDR2 YYREEE (reference sequence). The CDR3 DNA sequence: TGTGCCAGCAGCTTACCCGGGACTTTCAATGAGCAGTTCTTC. Translating gives CASSLPGTFNEQFF.

The CDR3 sequence: CASSVGSVRGNTEAFF. The DNA of the CDR3 is TGTGCCAGCAGCGTAGGAAGTGTCAGGGGGAACACTGAAGCTTTCTTT. The V call is TRBV9, the J call TRBJ1-1, with D perhaps matching TRBD1 (6 bases). Trimming took 0 bases from V and 1 from J, leaving 13 bases between them. The CDR3 has 16 amino acids. CDR1 and CDR2 from the germline V gene are SGDLS and YYNGEE.

The chain uses TRBV7-3 and TRBJ2-1; perhaps TRBD2 as D (5 bases). V was cut by 5 bases and J by 10 bases, with 12 bases left in between. This CDR3 region has 12 residues. Germline CDR1 and CDR2: SGHTA and FQGTGA. CDR3 sequence: CASSGPGFEQFF. Here the CDR3 DNA reads TGTGCCAGCAGCGGACCGGGATTCGAGCAGTTCTTC.

The V call is TRBV18, the J call TRBJ2-7, with 9 bases matching TRBD1. The CDR3 length is 17 residues. Germline V gene data show CDR1 as KGHSH and CDR2 as LQKENI. The junction had 11 bases not matched to a gene; V was cut back by 3 bases and J by 2 bases. The DNA for the CDR3 is TGTGCCAGCTCACCTGTTCGGGGACAGGGTTCAACCTACGAGCAGTACTTC. It encodes CASSPVRGQGSTYEQYF.

The chain is built from TRBV3-1 (or the pseudogene TRBV3-2) and TRBJ1-2, with 7 bases matching TRBD1. Germline values: CDR1 LGHDT, CDR2 YNNKEL (reference sequence). V gave up 4 bases and J gave up 6 bases; unmatched junction bases: 2. The CDR3 is made up of 12 amino acids. CDR3 in amino acids: CASSRTGDGYTF. CDR3 coding DNA: TGTGCCAGCAGCCGTACAGGGGATGGCTACACCTTC.

The chain joins TRBV5-4 to TRBJ2-3; TRBD1 might be the D (6 bases). The V and J ends lost 4 bases and 0 bases respectively, with 9 bases between them. The CDR3 extends over 14 amino acids. Germline values: CDR1 SGHNT, CDR2 YYREEE (reference sequence). The DNA for the CDR3 is TGTGCCAGCAGCCGGGACACAAGCACAGATACGCAGTATTTT. Amino acids: CASSRDTSTDTQYF.

The chain has TRBV6-1 and TRBJ1-2; tentative D call: TRBD1 (5 bases). Germline CDR1 and CDR2: MNHNS and SASEGT. There are 16 residues in the CDR3. The germline V and J ends were trimmed by 4 bases and 4 bases, with 19 bases remaining between them. CDR3 sequence reads: CASSGSWQGVVYGYTF. Written as DNA, the CDR3 is TGTGCCAGCAGTGGGAGCTGGCAGGGAGTTGTCTATGGCTACACCTTC.

The gene calls are TRBV28 and TRBJ2-3; possible D gene TRBD2, 6 bases. CDR3 length: 18 amino acids. Deletions cut 5 bases from V and 1 base from J, with 22 bases between. Per the germline V gene, CDR1 is MDHEN and CDR2 is SYDVKM. CDR3 region: CASSPGLGRPTGTDTQYF. CDR3 coding DNA: TGTGCCAGCAGTCCAGGGCTCGGGAGACCGACGGGCACAGATACGCAGTATTTT. The full variable domain, rest sourced from reference TRBV28 and TRBJ2-3, is DVKVTQSSRYLVKRTGEKVFLECVQDMDHENMFWYRQDPGLGLRLIYFSYDVKMKEKGDIPEGYSVSREKKERFSLILESASTNQTSMYLCASSPGLGRPTGTDTQYFGPGTRLTVL.